This T cell receptor (beta chain) was observed in a study of radiation and T cells in renal cell carcinoma. Study-wide context: Nephrectomy followed 15 Gy stereotactic body radiation by 4 weeks.

Notes on this clone: The target antigen is unknown.

The time point was: baseline pretreatment blood. Treatment meaning: 15 Gy SBRT to primary tumor, nephrectomy 4 weeks later. This renal cell carcinoma was of the clear cell type. Libraries were prepared by immunoSEQ multiplex PCR; TCRdb keeps only in-frame clonotypes and omits some of them. The sample lists about 59,000 clones; around 80% were seen once. Findings of the study overall: In blood, top tumor clones expanded by 2 weeks, shrinking by 4.

This CDR3 is 15 amino acids long. After removal of 4 bases from V and 0 bases from J, the junction contained 5 bases not matched to a gene. Germline assignment: CDR1 SGHRS and CDR2 YFSETQ. The origin of this receptor is a man aged 60-69 years with renal cell carcinoma. Sequencing used blood, obtained from a patient whose treatment included radiotherapy and nephrectomy. This chain links TRBV5-1 with TRBJ2-5; TRBD2 agrees at 8 bases. The CDR3 bases are TGCGCCAGCAGCGTAAGCGGGAGTGACCAAGAGACCCAGTACTTC. Protein sequence: CASSVSGSDQETQYF.